This TCR beta chain was found in a study of OX40 agonist ivuxolimab in advanced cancers. About the research overall: The group had a mean age of around 60 years, ranged from 23 to 79, and was 82.7% male. Two cutaneous melanoma patients and one hepatocellular carcinoma patient, three in all, had partial responses.

TCRdb keeps only in-frame clones here, not all; method: immunoSEQ multiplex PCR. The sample lists 60,000 to 75,000 clones, around 87% occurring once. This clone showed up just once. Patients with autoimmune history or systemic immunosuppression were excluded. Here the sequenced sample was CD4+ or CD8+ T cells sorted from blood, taken in a trial of the OX40 agonist ivuxolimab. The source of this sequence is an adult with an advanced solid tumor such as melanoma, head and neck, liver or kidney cancer.

The CDR3 coding sequence is TGCGCCAGCAGCCAAGACACAGGGACCCATCAGCCCCAGCATTTT. This codes for CASSQDTGTHQPQHF. V gene TRBV4-3 combines with J gene TRBJ1-5; possibly TRBD1 for D (6 bases). The germline V gene encodes CDR1 LGHNA and CDR2 YSLEER. The CDR3 runs to 15 residues. Trimming removed 0 bases at V and 5 bases at J, with 11 bases between.